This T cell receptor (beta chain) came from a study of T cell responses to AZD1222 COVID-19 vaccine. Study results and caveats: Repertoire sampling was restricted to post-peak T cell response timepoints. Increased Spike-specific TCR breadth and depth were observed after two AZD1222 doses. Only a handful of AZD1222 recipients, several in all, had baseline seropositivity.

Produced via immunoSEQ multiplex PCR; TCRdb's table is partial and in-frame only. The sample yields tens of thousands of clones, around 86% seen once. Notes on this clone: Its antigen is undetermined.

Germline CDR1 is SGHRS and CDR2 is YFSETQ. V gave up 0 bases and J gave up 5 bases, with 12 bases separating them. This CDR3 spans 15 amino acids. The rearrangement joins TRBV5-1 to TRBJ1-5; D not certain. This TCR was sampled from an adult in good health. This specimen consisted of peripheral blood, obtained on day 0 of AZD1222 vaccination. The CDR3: CASSLGPGTDQPQHF. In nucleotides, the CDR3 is TGCGCCAGCAGCTTGGGGCCAGGTACGGATCAGCCCCAGCATTTT.